What follows are 8 T cell receptor beta chains derived from one specimen sequenced in a study of shared clonotypes between healthy human individuals. Method: immunoSEQ multiplex PCR; TCRdb's copy keeps in-frame clones and lacks some. This table has about 490,000 clones, approximately 84% appearing once. Specimen: PBMCs. The receptors were gathered from a woman between 40 and 50 years old in good health. Some clones in this sample may be carry-over from other donors' samples.

Notes on this clone: Distinct nucleotide sequences in the sample also encode this CDR3. The rearrangement links TRBV5-1 to TRBJ2-3; D remains unclear. Trimming pared 5 bases from V and 3 bases from J, leaving 7 bases between. Germline CDR1 and CDR2: SGHRS and YFSETQ. The CDR3 loop spans 12 amino acids. CDR3 loop: CASSSPTDTQYF. For the CDR3, the DNA is TGCGCCAGCAGTTCTCCTACAGATACGCAGTATTTT.

This clone was detected many times. V usage is TRBV5-5 and J usage is TRBJ1-2, with unresolved D. From germline, CDR1 is SGHKS and CDR2 YYEKEE (reference sequence). V was shortened by 4 bases and J by 0 bases, with 7 bases between the two germline ends. This CDR3 has 13 amino acids. CDR3 in amino acids: CASSPQPNYGYTF. CDR3 in DNA: TGTGCCAGCAGCCCCCAGCCTAACTATGGCTACACCTTC.

This clone occurred a few times. Here the CDR3 DNA reads TGTGCCAGCAGCTCACCCGGGACTAGCGGGAGGGGCGAGCAGTACTTC. Amino acids: CASSSPGTSGRGEQYF. The V gene is TRBV7-2, the J gene TRBJ2-7, with TRBD2 identical over 16 bases. Losses at the gene ends were 4 bases for V and 6 bases for J; bases not matched to a gene: 6. Germline CDR1 reads SGHTA; CDR2 reads FQGNSA. This CDR3 is 16 amino acids long.

This sequence joins TRBV4-3 and TRBJ1-2, with 8 bases identical to TRBD1. This CDR3 region has 14 residues. V lost 2 bases, J lost 8 bases, and 7 bases stayed unmatched. Germline CDR1 and CDR2: LGHNA and YSLEER. CDR3 sequence: CASSQTRTGKGYTF. CDR3 nucleotide sequence: TGCGCCAGCAGCCAAACTAGGACAGGGAAAGGCTACACCTTC.

A note on this clone: One junction end does not reproduce the germline sequence, and a read error may be involved. The same CDR3 arises from other DNA sequences in this sample as well. CDR3: CASSYPLQGGNTEAFF. Here the CDR3 DNA reads TGTGCTAGCAGTTACCCGCTACAGGGAGGGAACACTGAAGCTTTCTTT. The rearrangement joins TRBV6-5 to TRBJ1-1, with a weak D call TRBD1 (6 bases). CDR1 is MNHEY and CDR2 is SVGAGI in the germline V gene. This CDR3 comprises 16 residues.

This clone was recorded many times. Other DNA sequences within the sample encode an identical CDR3. The rearrangement uses TRBV4-3 and TRBJ2-2; D not resolved. The CDR3 runs 16 residues. V lost 0 bases, J lost 5 bases, and 13 bases lay in between. Germline CDR1 LGHNA, CDR2 YSLEER. In nucleotides, the CDR3 is TGCGCCAGCAGCCAAGATGTTGGTGGAGAGACCGGGGAGCTGTTTTTT. It is translated as CASSQDVGGETGELFF.

The chain links TRBV6-1 to TRBJ2-1, with D maybe TRBD2 (5 bases). There are 15 residues in the CDR3. Deletions cut 5 bases from V and 3 bases from J, with 14 bases between. The germline CDR1 and CDR2 sequences are MNHNS and SASEGT. This chain's CDR3 is CASSSPLELYNEQFF. The CDR3 DNA reads TGTGCCAGCAGTTCGCCACTAGAGCTCTACAATGAGCAGTTCTTC.

The chain combines TRBV19 with TRBJ2-3, with 8 bases identical to TRBD2. The length of the CDR3 is 16 residues. CDR1 and CDR2 from the germline V gene are LNHDA and SQIVND (reference sequence). The V gene end was trimmed by 6 bases and the J gene end by 1 base; junction bases not matched to a gene: 9. CDR3 DNA: TGTGCCAGTAGCCTCGGACCCGGGGGGGGCACAGATACGCAGTATTTT. It is translated as CASSLGPGGGTDTQYF.